This T cell receptor (beta chain) was sequenced for a study of T cell repertoires in cytomegalovirus infection. Study context: Both recently identified HLA-C-restricted and well-studied HLA-B-restricted CMV epitopes were used in the study. Carrying CMV and the relevant HLA type showed in public TCR beta signatures.

This clonotype appeared once. Its target is not known. Trimming took 2 bases from V and 4 from J; bases not matched to a gene: 7. The CDR3 has 15 residues. Germline CDR1 reads SGDLS; CDR2 reads YYNGEE. Notes on the study in general: Dominating the ex vivo response were TCR beta clonotypes that were CMV-specific and HLA-C-restricted. Cumulative frequency (of public TCR beta family members) identified carriers of CMV plus the relevant HLA.

MiXCR was run by TCRdb on the reads, yielding one entry per CDR3 protein. Of about 920,000 distinct CDR3 sequences listed, approximately 30% are singletons. The V and J genes are TRBV9 and TRBJ1-2; 8 nucleotides line up with TRBD1. The specimen was cultured CD8+ T cells from PBMCs, collected from culture after CMV antigen stimulation. This TCR came from a human donor in good health (CMV status not recorded). Some clones in this sample may be carry-over from other donors' samples. Here the CDR3 DNA reads TGTGCCAGCAGCGTGGGAGACAGGGGCACCTATGGCTACACCTTC. Translating it yields CASSVGDRGTYGYTF. Drawing the rest from reference TRBV9 and TRBJ1-2, the complete variable domain is DSGVTQTPKHLITATGQRVTLRCSPRSGDLSVYWYQQSLDQGLQFLIQYYNGEERAKGNILERFSAQQFPDLHSELNLSSLELGDSALYFCASSVGDRGTYGYTFGSGTRLTVV.